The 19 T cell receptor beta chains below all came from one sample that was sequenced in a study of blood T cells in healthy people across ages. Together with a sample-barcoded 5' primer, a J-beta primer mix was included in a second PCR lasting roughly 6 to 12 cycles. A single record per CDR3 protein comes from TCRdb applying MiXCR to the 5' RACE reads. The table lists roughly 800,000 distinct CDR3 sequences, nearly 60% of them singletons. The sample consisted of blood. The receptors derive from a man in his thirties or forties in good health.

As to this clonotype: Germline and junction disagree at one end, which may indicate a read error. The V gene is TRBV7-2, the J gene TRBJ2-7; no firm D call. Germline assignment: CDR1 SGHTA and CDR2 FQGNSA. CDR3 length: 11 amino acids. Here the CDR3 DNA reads TGTGCCAGCAGTCCTCACTACAAGCAGTACTTC. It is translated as CASSPHYKQYF.

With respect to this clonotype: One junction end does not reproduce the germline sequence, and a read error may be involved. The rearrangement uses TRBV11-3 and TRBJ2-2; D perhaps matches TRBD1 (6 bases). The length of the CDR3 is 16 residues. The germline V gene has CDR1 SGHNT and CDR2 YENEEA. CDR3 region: CANSLVGTRNTGELFF. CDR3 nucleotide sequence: TGTGCCAACAGCTTAGTCGGGACACGGAACACCGGGGAGCTGTTTTTT.

The CDR3 reads CASRRTSGASYEQYF. CDR3 bases: TGTGCCAGCAGAAGGACTAGCGGGGCCTCCTACGAGCAGTACTTC. V and J are TRBV12-3 or TRBV12-4 and TRBJ2-7; TRBD2 agrees at 12 bases. J gave up 0 bases and V 6 bases, and 3 bases lay outside the gene matches. CDR3 length: 15 residues.

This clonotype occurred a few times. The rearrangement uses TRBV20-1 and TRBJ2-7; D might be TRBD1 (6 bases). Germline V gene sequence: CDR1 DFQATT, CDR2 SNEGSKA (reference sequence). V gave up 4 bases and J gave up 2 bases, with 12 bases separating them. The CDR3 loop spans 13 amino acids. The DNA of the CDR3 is TGCAGTGCTAAAAAACAGGGTCCCTACGAGCAGTACTTC. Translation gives CSAKKQGPYEQYF.

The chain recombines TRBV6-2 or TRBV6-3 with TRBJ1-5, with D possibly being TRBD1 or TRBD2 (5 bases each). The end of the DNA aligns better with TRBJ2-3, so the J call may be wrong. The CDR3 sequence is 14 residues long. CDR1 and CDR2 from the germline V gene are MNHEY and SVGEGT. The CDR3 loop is CASRPDGAHQPQYF. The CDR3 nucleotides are TGTGCCAGCAGACCCGACGGGGCGCATCAGCCCCAGTATTTT.

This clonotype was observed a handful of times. The CDR3 coding sequence is TGTGCCAGCTCCCCGGGACAGGCCTATGGCTACACCTTC. It encodes CASSPGQAYGYTF. The chain links TRBV18 to TRBJ1-2; 8 positions agree with TRBD1. Germline loops: CDR1 KGHSH, CDR2 LQKENI. V was clipped by 6 bases and J by 4 bases; unmatched bases: 4. The CDR3 spans 13 residues.

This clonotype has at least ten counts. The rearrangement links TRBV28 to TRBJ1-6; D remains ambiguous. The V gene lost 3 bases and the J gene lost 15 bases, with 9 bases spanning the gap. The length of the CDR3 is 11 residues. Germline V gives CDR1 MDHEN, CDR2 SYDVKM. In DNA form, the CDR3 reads TGTGCCAGCAGTTTCGATCATTACCTCCACTTT. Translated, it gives CASSFDHYLHF. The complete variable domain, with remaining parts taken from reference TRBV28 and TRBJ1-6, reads DVKVTQSSRYLVKRTGEKVFLECVQDMDHENMFWYRQDPGLGLRLIYFSYDVKMKEKGDIPEGYSVSREKKERFSLILESASTNQTSMYLCASSFDHYLHFGNGTRLTVT.

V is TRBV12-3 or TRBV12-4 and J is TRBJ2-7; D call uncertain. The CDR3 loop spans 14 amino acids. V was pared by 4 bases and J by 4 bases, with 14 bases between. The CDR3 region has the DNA TGTGCCAGCAGTTCGATCACCGCTGGGTACGAGCAGTACTTC. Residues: CASSSITAGYEQYF.

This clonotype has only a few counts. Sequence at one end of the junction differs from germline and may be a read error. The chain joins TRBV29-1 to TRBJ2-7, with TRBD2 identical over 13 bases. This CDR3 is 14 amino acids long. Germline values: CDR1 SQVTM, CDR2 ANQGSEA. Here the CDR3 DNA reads TGCAGCGTGGAAGGACTAGCGGGGGCCTACGAGCAGTACTTC. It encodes CSVEGLAGAYEQYF.

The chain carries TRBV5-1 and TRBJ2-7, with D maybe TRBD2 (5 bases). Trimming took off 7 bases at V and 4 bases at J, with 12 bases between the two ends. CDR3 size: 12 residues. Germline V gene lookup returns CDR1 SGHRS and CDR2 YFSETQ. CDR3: CASQRSRYEQYF. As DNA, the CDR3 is TGCGCCAGCCAGCGGTCGAGGTACGAGCAGTACTTC.

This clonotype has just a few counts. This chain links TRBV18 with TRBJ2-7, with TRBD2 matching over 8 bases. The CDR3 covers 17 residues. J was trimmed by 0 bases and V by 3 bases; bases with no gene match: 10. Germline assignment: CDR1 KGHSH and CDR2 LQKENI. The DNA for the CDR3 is TGTGCCAGCTCACCGCCCGGGAAGCGGGGGAGCTCCTACGAGCAGTACTTC. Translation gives CASSPPGKRGSSYEQYF.

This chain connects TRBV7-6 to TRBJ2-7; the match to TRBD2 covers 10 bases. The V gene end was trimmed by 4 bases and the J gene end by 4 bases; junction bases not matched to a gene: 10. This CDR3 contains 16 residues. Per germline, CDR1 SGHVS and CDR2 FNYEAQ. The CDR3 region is CASSSRPSGSNYEQYF. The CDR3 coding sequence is TGTGCCAGCAGCTCCCGCCCTAGCGGGAGTAATTACGAGCAGTACTTC.

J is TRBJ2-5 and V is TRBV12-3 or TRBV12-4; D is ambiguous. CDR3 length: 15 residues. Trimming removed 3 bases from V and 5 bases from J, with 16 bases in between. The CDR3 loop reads CASSFPPGFGETQYF. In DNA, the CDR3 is TGTGCCAGCAGTTTCCCTCCCGGGTTCGGCGAGACCCAGTACTTC.

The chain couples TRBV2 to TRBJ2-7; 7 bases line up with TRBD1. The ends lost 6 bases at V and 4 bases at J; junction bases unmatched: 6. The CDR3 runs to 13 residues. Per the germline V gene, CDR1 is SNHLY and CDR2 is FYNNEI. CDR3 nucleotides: TGTGCCAGCAGAGGACAGGAGTTATACGAGCAGTACTTC. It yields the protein CASRGQELYEQYF. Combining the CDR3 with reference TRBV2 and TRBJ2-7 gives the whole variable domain EPEVTQTPSHQVTQMGQEVILRCVPISNHLYFYWYRQILGQKVEFLVSFYNNEISEKSEIFDDQFSVERPDGSNFTLKIRSTKLEDSAMYFCASRGQELYEQYFGPGTRLTVT.

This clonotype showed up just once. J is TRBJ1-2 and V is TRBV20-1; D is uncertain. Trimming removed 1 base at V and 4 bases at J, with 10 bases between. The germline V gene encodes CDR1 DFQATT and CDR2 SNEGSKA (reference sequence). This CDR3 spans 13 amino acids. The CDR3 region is CSARGRPGYGYTF. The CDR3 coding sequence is TGCAGTGCTAGAGGCCGGCCCGGCTATGGCTACACCTTC.

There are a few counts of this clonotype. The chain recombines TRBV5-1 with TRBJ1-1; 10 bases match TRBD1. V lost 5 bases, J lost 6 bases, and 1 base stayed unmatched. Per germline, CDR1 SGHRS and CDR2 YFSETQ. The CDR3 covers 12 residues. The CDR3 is CASRGTGAEAFF. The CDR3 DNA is TGCGCCAGCAGGGGGACAGGGGCTGAAGCTTTCTTT.

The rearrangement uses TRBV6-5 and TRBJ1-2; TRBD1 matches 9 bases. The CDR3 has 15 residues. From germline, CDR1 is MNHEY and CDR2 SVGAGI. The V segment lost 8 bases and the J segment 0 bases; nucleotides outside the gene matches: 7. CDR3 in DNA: TGTGCCAGCCGCGATCGACAGGGGGCTAACTATGGCTACACCTTC. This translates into CASRDRQGANYGYTF.

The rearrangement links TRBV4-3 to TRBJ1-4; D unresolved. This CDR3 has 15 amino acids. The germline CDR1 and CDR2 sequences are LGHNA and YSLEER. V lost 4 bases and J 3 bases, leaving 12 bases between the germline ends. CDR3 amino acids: CASSRSPVANEKLFF. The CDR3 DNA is TGCGCCAGCAGCCGATCTCCCGTAGCTAATGAAAAACTGTTTTTT.

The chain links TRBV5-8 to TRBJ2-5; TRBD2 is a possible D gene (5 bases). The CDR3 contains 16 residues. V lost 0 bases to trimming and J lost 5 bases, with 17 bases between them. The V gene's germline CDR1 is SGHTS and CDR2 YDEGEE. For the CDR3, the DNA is TGTGCCAGCAGCTTGGGGAGGAGTAGCATTAAGGAGACCCAGTACTTC. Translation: CASSLGRSSIKETQYF.